One T cell receptor beta chain is described in this entry. The time point denotes: pretreatment peripheral blood. These data are taken from a study of PD-L1 blockade in urothelial cancer. The table came from immunoSEQ multiplex PCR; TCRdb's copy has only in-frame clones and leaves some out. The sample yields around 63,000 clones, roughly four fifths seen once. Germline assignment: CDR1 SGHDT and CDR2 YYEEEE. V was clipped by 3 bases and J by 4 bases; unmatched bases: 2. The CDR3 totals 14 residues. The sequencing used PBMCs, collected around atezolizumab (anti-PD-L1) treatment. This TCR came from a man between 65 and 85 years old with urothelial cancer. This chain uses TRBV5-6 with TRBJ1-2; TRBD1 aligns across 11 bases. The CDR3 sequence is CASSYGTGGYGYTF. The CDR3 DNA reads as TGTGCCAGCAGCTACGGGACAGGGGGCTATGGCTACACCTTC. Full variable domain (missing parts from reference TRBV5-6 and TRBJ1-2): DAGVTQSPTHLIKTRGQQVTLRCSPKSGHDTVSWYQQALGQGPQFIFQYYEEEERQRGNFPDRFSGHQFPNYSSELNVNALLLGDSALYLCASSYGTGGYGYTFGSGTRLTVV.